This is a list of T cell receptor beta chains from one sample in a study of response to subunit inactivated influenza vaccine. MiXCR, run by TCRdb on the RT-PCR reads, gives a single entry per CDR3 protein. The sample lists roughly 290,000 distinct CDR3 sequences, roughly a fifth occurring once. Sequencing was performed on PBMCs from blood, taken approximately 22 months after vaccination. Receptors were obtained from a man between 50 and 69 years old who received an inactivated influenza vaccine. The CDR3 runs from the conserved cysteine through the conserved F or W.

v_gene,j_gene,CDR3aa
TRBV28,TRBJ1-4,CASSLYRGNDKLFF
TRBV6-5,TRBJ2-5,CASSYFEGSETQYF
TRBV11-1,TRBJ2-7,CASSLDWTDSYEQYF
TRBV7-2,TRBJ2-1,CASSLGGVIYNEQFF
TRBV20-1,TRBJ1-2,CSARVPTGAYGYTF
TRBV10-1,TRBJ2-2,CASREDGTGELFF
TRBV5-4,TRBJ2-4,CASSLVFAVSSGGRDIQYF
TRBV27,TRBJ2-3,CASRLSPSGSGTQYF
TRBV28,TRBJ1-5,CASSWDSNQPQHF
TRBV5-1,TRBJ2-5,CASSLIPGTAQETQYF
TRBV5-1,TRBJ1-4,CASSQGEGGYEKLFF
TRBV3-1,TRBJ1-1,CASSQASRTEAFF
TRBV28,TRBJ2-1,CASRPSLREQFF
TRBV20-1,TRBJ1-5,CSAAGASLDQPQHF
TRBV4-2,TRBJ1-2,CASSQGTGTYGYTF
TRBV2,TRBJ1-1,CASRDSQNMNTEAFF
TRBV27,TRBJ2-7,CASSFSGGGYEQYF
TRBV3-1,TRBJ2-3,CASSQHLAVGDTQYF
TRBV4-2,TRBJ1-1,CASSQVGGGVNTEAFF
TRBV20-1,TRBJ2-5,CSASPPLVRETQYF
TRBV20-1,TRBJ1-2,CSATERGPNYGYTF
TRBV20-1,TRBJ2-3,CSASGRVGSSTDTQYF
TRBV7-6,TRBJ2-5,CASSFYTGKRKETQYF
TRBV2,TRBJ1-1,CASGIGRDTEAFF
TRBV27,TRBJ1-4,CASSLIGPGEKLFF
TRBV2,TRBJ1-1,CASTPNRDGWLGDTEAFF
TRBV20-1,TRBJ2-3,CSARTPFHTATDTQYF
TRBV6-1,TRBJ2-3,CASSRYRDRRDTQYF
TRBV7-6,TRBJ1-1,CASTPLEGSEAFF
TRBV10-3,TRBJ1-1,CAISYNRGATEAFF
TRBV6-1,TRBJ1-6,CASSPPPGISPLHF
TRBV20-1,TRBJ1-1,CRVTGGMNTEAFF
TRBV4-1,TRBJ2-5,CASSPVPGTFQETQYF
TRBV28,TRBJ1-4,CASQGGRYEKLLF
TRBV29-1,TRBJ1-1,CSVELLYRNTEAFF
TRBV7-9,TRBJ1-2,CASSPGGVHGYTF
TRBV6-1,TRBJ2-3,CASTEREATDTQYF
TRBV19,TRBJ1-6,CASGNNSPLHF
TRBV7-9,TRBJ1-6,CASRGQGRYNSPLHF
TRBV6-1,TRBJ1-2,CASRPGTVYGYTF
TRBV19,TRBJ1-5,CASTRGFLGQGSNQPQHF
TRBV5-1,TRBJ2-1,CASSPDSTTYNEQFF
TRBV4-1,TRBJ2-1,CASSQQLAGGYHEFF
TRBV5-4,TRBJ1-5,CASSLGGGLNQPQHF
TRBV4-1,TRBJ1-6,CASSQEGGFRTYNSPLHF
TRBV12-3/TRBV12-4,TRBJ2-2,CASRLQVAGELFF
TRBV20-1,TRBJ2-3,CSAPRTGVSDTQYF
TRBV9,TRBJ2-1,CASSVRGESYNEQFF
TRBV7-9,TRBJ2-1,CASSLAGGANEQFF
TRBV5-1,TRBJ2-2,CASSLVVRYTGELFF
TRBV5-1,TRBJ2-7,CASSFKSAGEQYF
TRBV12-3/TRBV12-4,TRBJ2-7,CAPYEQYF
TRBV14,TRBJ1-2,CASSEGTIGGYTF
TRBV5-1,TRBJ1-5,CASKEGRGNQPQHF
TRBV7-6,TRBJ1-5,CASSAGTGDQPQHF
TRBV19,TRBJ1-5,CASSDDRAQHF
TRBV20-1,TRBJ1-4,CSAGVIGQTNEKLFF
TRBV15,TRBJ2-7,CATSRDLSEQYF
TRBV6-5,TRBJ1-1,CASRDWDTEAFF
TRBV20-1,TRBJ2-7,CSARDPQIRHSSSYEQYF